One sample yielded the 26 T cell receptor beta chains listed below, sequenced in a study of T cells after yellow fever vaccination. TCRdb used MiXCR to reprocess the 5' RACE reads, holding one entry per CDR3 protein. The data contain approximately 32,000 distinct CDR3 sequences, 6% to 8.5% of them seen just once; the ten biggest clones take up about 22%. The specimen was PBMCs, either bulk or a sorted T-cell subset (CD4+, CD8+, memory, or dextramer-sorted; not recorded which), collected on the day of the first yellow fever vaccination. The source of these receptors is a man between 18 and 29 years old who received the YFV17D yellow fever vaccine.

This clonotype was counted many times. The rearrangement joins TRBV19 to TRBJ2-7, with a weak D call TRBD1 (5 bases). V was shortened by 3 bases and J by 5 bases, with 20 bases between the two germline ends. Germline V gene lookup returns CDR1 LNHDA and CDR2 SQIVND (reference sequence). This CDR3 is built from 16 residues. This CDR3 reads CASSIQLIDSPNEQYF. The DNA of the CDR3 is TGTGCCAGTAGTATCCAATTAATAGACAGTCCCAACGAGCAGTACTTC.

Ten or more counts support this clonotype. This chain connects TRBV7-6 to TRBJ2-1; possibly TRBD1 or TRBD2 for D (5 bases each). The CDR3 loop spans 15 amino acids. The germline V gene has CDR1 SGHVS and CDR2 FNYEAQ. Trimming removed 1 base at V and 9 bases at J, with 16 bases between. The CDR3 bases are TGTGCCAGCAGCTTAGTGGGACCGATAGACGGTGAGCAGTTCTTC. This translates into CASSLVGPIDGEQFF.

This clonotype was counted ten times or more. For the CDR3, the DNA is TGTGCCACCAGCAGAGATCGGCGGCCCCAAGAGACCCAGTACTTC. Translating it yields CATSRDRRPQETQYF. The rearrangement links TRBV15 to TRBJ2-5; D not certain. CDR3 length: 15 residues. V gave up 0 bases and J gave up 1 base, with 9 bases separating them. Germline V gives CDR1 LNHNV, CDR2 YYDKDF (reference sequence).

This clonotype was observed many times. The junction departs from the called germline gene at one end, perhaps through a read error. The chain combines TRBV6-6 with TRBJ1-2; no firm D call. CDR1 and CDR2 from the germline V gene are MNHNY and SVGAGI (reference sequence). CDR3 size: 11 residues. The CDR3 protein is CSSSYWDGYTF. The CDR3 nucleotides are TGTTCCAGCAGTTACTGGGATGGCTACACCTTC.

The table lists this clonotype with a few counts. The J gene is TRBJ2-5, the V gene TRBV5-1; D is unresolved. The germline V gene encodes CDR1 SGHRS and CDR2 YFSETQ. V was cut by 1 base and J by 2 bases, with 12 bases left in between. CDR3 size: 15 residues. The CDR3 nucleotides read TGCGCCAGCAGCTTGCAGGCAGCACCTCAAGAGACCCAGTACTTC. It is translated as CASSLQAAPQETQYF.

J is TRBJ2-3 and V is TRBV5-4, with 9 nucleotides matching TRBD2. The V gene end was trimmed by 0 bases and the J gene end by 2 bases; junction bases not matched to a gene: 10. Germline CDR1 SGHNT, CDR2 YYREEE (reference sequence). This CDR3 spans 18 amino acids. The CDR3 bases are TGTGCCAGCAGCTTGGAGGCTAGCGGGGCGCGTTACACAGATACGCAGTATTTT. Protein sequence: CASSLEASGARYTDTQYF.

This clonotype was observed at least ten times. The chain carries TRBV11-2 and TRBJ2-5; either TRBD1 or TRBD2 may fit D (5 bases each). This CDR3 contains 17 residues. V lost 3 bases to trimming and J lost 1 base, with 18 bases between them. CDR1 is SGHAT and CDR2 is FQNNGV in the germline V gene. The CDR3 coding sequence is TGTGCCAGCAGCTTCAGTCCGGGGCGGTTCCCCCAAGAGACCCAGTACTTC. Amino acids: CASSFSPGRFPQETQYF.

There are many counts of this clonotype. V is TRBV5-1 and J is TRBJ1-2; no clear D. Trimming took off 0 bases at V and 0 bases at J, with 9 bases between the two ends. Germline assignment: CDR1 SGHRS and CDR2 YFSETQ. This CDR3 has 15 residues. CDR3 nucleotide sequence: TGCGCCAGCAGCTTGGACCCAATCGCTAACTATGGCTACACCTTC. Protein sequence: CASSLDPIANYGYTF.

In its sample, this clonotype was seen many times. The rearrangement links TRBV4-1 to TRBJ2-3; D is uncertain. The CDR3 is 16 residues long. Trimming stripped 1 base from V and 0 bases from J, with 11 bases between. In germline, CDR1 is MGHRA, CDR2 YSYEKL. The CDR3 loop reads CASSQVNLVSTDTQYF. DNA for the CDR3: TGCGCCAGCAGCCAAGTCAACCTAGTGAGCACAGATACGCAGTATTTT.

Ten or more counts support this clonotype. The genes are TRBV7-9 and TRBJ1-1; D is uncertain. This CDR3 has 15 amino acids. The V end was cut by 4 bases, the J end by 2 bases, with 14 bases between. Looked up from germline, CDR1 is SEHNR and CDR2 is FQNEAQ (reference sequence). CDR3 DNA: TGTGCCAGCAGCTCCCCCCGGGAGGATAACACTGAAGCTTTCTTT. It specifies CASSSPREDNTEAFF.

CDR3 in DNA: TGTGCCAGCAGCCAAGGTAGCCAACCGAACACTGAAGCTTTCTTT. This gives the protein CASSQGSQPNTEAFF. The J gene is TRBJ1-1, the V gene TRBV3-1; the D is unclear. V lost 1 base, J lost 1 base, and 10 bases lay in between. The germline CDR1 and CDR2 sequences are LGHDT and YNNKEL (reference sequence). CDR3 length equals 15 residues.

This clonotype was observed at least ten times. The J gene is TRBJ2-7, the V gene TRBV5-5; tentatively, D is TRBD1 (5 bases). The germline V and J ends were trimmed by 2 bases and 6 bases, with 15 bases remaining between them. CDR3 size: 14 residues. Germline values: CDR1 SGHKS, CDR2 YYEKEE (reference sequence). The CDR3 nucleotides read TGTGCCAGCAGCTTACGGGCAGGGTCAGGCGAGCAGTACTTC. Translated, it gives CASSLRAGSGEQYF.

The sample holds many counts of this clonotype. The chain links TRBV4-3 to TRBJ1-2, with D possibly being TRBD1 (6 bases). The length of the CDR3 is 15 residues. Trimming shortened V by 2 bases and J by 2 bases, and 12 bases separated the two germline ends. Germline V lookup: CDR1 LGHNA, CDR2 YSLEER. CDR3 sequence (DNA): TGCGCCAGCAGCCAAATACAGGGCCACAACTATGGCTACACCTTC. It specifies CASSQIQGHNYGYTF.

Many counts were recorded for this clonotype. The chain links TRBV5-1 to TRBJ1-1; D perhaps matches TRBD1 (6 bases). V lost 1 base to trimming and J lost 1 base, with 11 bases between them. The CDR3 sequence is 15 residues long. Germline CDR1 SGHRS, CDR2 YFSETQ. In DNA form, the CDR3 reads TGCGCCAGCAGCTTGCGGTCGGGGGCGAACACTGAAGCTTTCTTT. Its translation: CASSLRSGANTEAFF.

Ten or more counts support this clonotype. This sequence joins TRBV10-2 and TRBJ2-3; TRBD2 is a possible D gene (6 bases). Germline V gene sequence: CDR1 WSHSY, CDR2 SAAADI. The V gene lost 5 bases and the J gene lost 6 bases, with 15 bases spanning the gap. The CDR3 consists of 14 residues. CDR3: CASSTRREEDTQYF. DNA of the CDR3: TGCGCCAGCAGTACCCGCAGGGAGGAGGATACGCAGTATTTT.

This clonotype appeared many times. The chain combines TRBV12-3 or TRBV12-4 with TRBJ2-7, with D uncertain. The CDR3 spans 11 residues. Trimming took 4 bases from V and 4 from J, leaving 5 bases between them. Written as DNA, the CDR3 is TGTGCCAGCAGTTCCGTGTACGAGCAGTACTTC. This translates into CASSSVYEQYF.

In this sample, this clonotype turned up many times. The J gene is TRBJ1-5, the V gene TRBV12-3 or TRBV12-4; TRBD1 aligns across 8 bases. Trimming took 1 base from V and 5 from J; bases not matched to a gene: 7. The CDR3 covers 16 residues. The CDR3, as DNA: TGTGCCAGCAGTTTAGGGTGGACAGGGTTCTATCAGCCCCAGCATTTT. This encodes CASSLGWTGFYQPQHF.

This clonotype was seen at least ten times. The chain recombines TRBV4-3 with TRBJ2-1; the match to TRBD2 covers 9 bases. The length of the CDR3 is 20 residues. CDR1 LGHNA and CDR2 YSLEER come from the germline V gene. V was pared by 1 base and J by 3 bases, with 16 bases of the junction left unmatched. Here the CDR3 reads CASSQGAVVAGVRYYNEQFF. The DNA of the CDR3 is TGCGCCAGCAGCCAAGGGGCGGTGGTAGCGGGAGTCCGCTACTACAATGAGCAGTTCTTC.

The V call is TRBV7-2, the J call TRBJ1-1; 8 positions agree with TRBD1. The V and J ends lost 5 bases and 4 bases, in that order; junction bases with no gene match: 9. The CDR3 sequence is 15 residues long. Germline assignment: CDR1 SGHTA and CDR2 FQGNSA. In DNA form, the CDR3 reads TGTGCCAGCAGCCCGCCGGGACAGGTGGGCACTGAAGCTTTCTTT. Its protein product is CASSPPGQVGTEAFF.

There are many counts of this clonotype. This rearrangement joins TRBV19 to TRBJ2-3; 7 bases align to TRBD1. The CDR3 consists of 14 residues. CDR1 is LNHDA and CDR2 is SQIVND in the germline V gene (reference sequence). Losses at the gene ends were 3 bases for V and 2 bases for J; bases not matched to a gene: 2. CDR3 protein: CASSIGQDTDTQYF. Written as DNA, the CDR3 is TGTGCCAGTAGTATCGGACAGGACACAGATACGCAGTATTTT. Variable domain in full (rest from reference TRBV19 and TRBJ2-3): DGGITQSPKYLFRKEGQNVTLSCEQNLNHDAMYWYRQDPGQGLRLIYYSQIVNDFQKGDIAEGYSVSREKKESFPLTVTSAQKNPTAFYLCASSIGQDTDTQYFGPGTRLTVL.

This clonotype was counted many times. This CDR3 is CASSLGDTSQETQYF. DNA for the CDR3: TGCGCCAGCAGCTTGGGAGACACGAGCCAAGAGACCCAGTACTTC. This rearrangement joins TRBV5-1 to TRBJ2-5, with D unclear. Germline V gives CDR1 SGHRS, CDR2 YFSETQ. This CDR3 has 15 amino acids. V was pared by 0 bases and J by 1 base, with 10 bases between.

This clonotype was recorded at least ten times. The chain links TRBV5-4 to TRBJ1-1; 8 nucleotides match TRBD1. The germline CDR1 and CDR2 sequences are SGHNT and YYREEE (reference sequence). The CDR3 consists of 13 residues. V dropped 0 bases and J dropped 7; count of bases not matched to a gene: 2. The chain's CDR3 is CASSLGGTGEAFF. DNA of the CDR3: TGTGCCAGCAGCTTGGGTGGGACAGGTGAAGCTTTCTTT.

This clonotype was picked up many times. The rearrangement joins TRBV20-1 to TRBJ2-1; 9 bases fit TRBD1. The junction had 15 bases not matched to a gene; V was cut back by 6 bases and J by 9 bases. Germline assignment: CDR1 DFQATT and CDR2 SNEGSKA (reference sequence). The CDR3 consists of 15 residues. CDR3 residues: CSARAGTGYAVEQFF. The DNA for the CDR3 is TGCAGTGCGCGCGCCGGGACAGGGTATGCCGTTGAGCAGTTCTTC.

The table lists this clonotype with many counts. The rearrangement joins TRBV11-2 to TRBJ1-4; a weak D match, TRBD1 (6 bases). Trimming cost V 3 bases and J 6 bases, with 14 bases left between them. Germline CDR1 SGHAT, CDR2 FQNNGV. CDR3 size: 15 residues. The chain's CDR3 is CASSFNNRVDEKLFF. CDR3 nucleotides: TGTGCCAGCAGCTTTAATAACAGGGTGGATGAAAAACTGTTTTTT.

The rearrangement uses TRBV21-1 and TRBJ1-6. TRBV21-1 is reported as a pseudogene. The length of the CDR3 is 13 residues. The CDR3 DNA is TGTGCCGGAATCAGTGGAAAGAATTCACCCCTCCACTTT. This codes for CAGISGKNSPLHF.

This clonotype was counted ten times or more. The chain is built from TRBV20-1 and TRBJ2-7; D call uncertain. Germline values: CDR1 DFQATT, CDR2 SNEGSKA (reference sequence). V lost 2 bases to trimming and J lost 4 bases, with 9 bases between them. The CDR3 runs 12 residues. CDR3 region: CSARRLEYEQYF. CDR3 bases: TGCAGTGCTAGACGATTGGAGTACGAGCAGTACTTC.